A single TCR beta chain is shown here with its context. Its antigen remains unknown. The V segment lost 5 bases and the J segment 6 bases; nucleotides outside the gene matches: 9. There are 15 residues in the CDR3. Germline V gives CDR1 WNHNN, CDR2 SYGVQD (reference sequence). Repertoires were generated with immunoSEQ multiplex PCR, while TCRdb's copy carries only in-frame clones and drops some. The data contain about 35,000 clones, approximately 84% of them singletons. Peripheral blood came from all dose cohorts at three timepoints. This specimen belongs to a study of OX40 agonist ivuxolimab in advanced cancers. Regarding the study as a whole: Compared with CD4+, CD8+ T cells on average had more expanded clones. Patients who responded partially at 0.1-3.0 mg/kg showed clonal expansion ranking among the lowest.

The sample was CD4+ or CD8+ T cells sorted from blood, taken in a trial of the OX40 agonist ivuxolimab. The chain employs TRBV10-1 and TRBJ2-1, with 8 positions matching TRBD2. The sequence was obtained from an adult with an advanced solid tumor such as melanoma, head and neck, liver or kidney cancer. CDR3 protein: CASSIAGSYCNEQFF. CDR3 sequence (DNA): TGCGCCAGCAGTATAGCGGGATCATATTGCAATGAGCAGTTCTTC.